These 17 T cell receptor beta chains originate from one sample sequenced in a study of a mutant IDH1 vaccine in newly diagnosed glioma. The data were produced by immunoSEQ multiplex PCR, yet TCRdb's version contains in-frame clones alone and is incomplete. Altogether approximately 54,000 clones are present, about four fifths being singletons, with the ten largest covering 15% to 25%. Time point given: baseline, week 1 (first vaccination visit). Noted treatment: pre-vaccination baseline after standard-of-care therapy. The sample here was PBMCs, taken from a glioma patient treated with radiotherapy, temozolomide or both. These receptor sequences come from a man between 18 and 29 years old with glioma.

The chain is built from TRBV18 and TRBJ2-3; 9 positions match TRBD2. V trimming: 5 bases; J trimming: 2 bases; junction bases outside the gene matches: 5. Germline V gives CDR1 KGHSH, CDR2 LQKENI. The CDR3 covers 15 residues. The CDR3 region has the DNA TGTGCCAGCTCAGAGCGGGAGGCTCCCACAGATACGCAGTATTTT. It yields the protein CASSEREAPTDTQYF. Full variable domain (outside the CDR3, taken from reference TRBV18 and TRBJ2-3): NAGVMQNPRHLVRRRGQEARLRCSPMKGHSHVYWYRQLPEEGLKFMVYLQKENIIDESGMPKERFSAEFPKEGPSILRIQQVVRGDSAAYFCASSEREAPTDTQYFGPGTRLTVL.

In DNA form, the CDR3 reads TGTGCCTGCAGCCGAGGGCTCAATCAGCCCCAGCATTTT. Protein sequence: CACSRGLNQPQHF. This chain links TRBV30 with TRBJ1-5; D is ambiguous. Trimming shortened V by 6 bases and J by 3 bases, and 12 bases separated the two germline ends. This CDR3 is 13 amino acids long. Looked up from germline, CDR1 is GTSNPN and CDR2 is SVGIG (reference sequence).

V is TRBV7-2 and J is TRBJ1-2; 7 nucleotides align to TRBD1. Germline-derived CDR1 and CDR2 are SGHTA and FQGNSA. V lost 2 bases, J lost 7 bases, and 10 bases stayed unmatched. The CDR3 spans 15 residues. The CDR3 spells CASSLNRGFERGYTF. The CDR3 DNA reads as TGTGCCAGCAGCTTAAACAGGGGATTTGAGCGTGGCTACACCTTC.

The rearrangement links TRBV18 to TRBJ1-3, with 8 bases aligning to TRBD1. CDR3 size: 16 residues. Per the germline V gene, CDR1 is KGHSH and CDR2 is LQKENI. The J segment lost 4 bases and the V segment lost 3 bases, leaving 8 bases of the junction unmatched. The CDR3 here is CASSPLGQGPGNTIYF. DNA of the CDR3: TGTGCCAGCTCACCCCTTGGACAGGGCCCGGGAAACACCATATATTTT.

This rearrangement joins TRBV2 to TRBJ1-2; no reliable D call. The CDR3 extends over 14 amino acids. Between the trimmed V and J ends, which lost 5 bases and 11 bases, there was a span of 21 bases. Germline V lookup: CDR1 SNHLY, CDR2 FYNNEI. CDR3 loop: CASSLVPLPLGYTF. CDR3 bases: TGTGCCAGCAGTCTAGTACCTCTACCGTTGGGGTACACCTTC.

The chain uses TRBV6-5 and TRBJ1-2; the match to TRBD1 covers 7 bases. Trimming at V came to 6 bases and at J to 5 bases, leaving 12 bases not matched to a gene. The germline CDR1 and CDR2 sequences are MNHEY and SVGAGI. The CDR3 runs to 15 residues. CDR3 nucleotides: TGTGCCAGCAGCCGCGGCAGTACAGGGGTGTATGGCTACACCTTC. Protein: CASSRGSTGVYGYTF.

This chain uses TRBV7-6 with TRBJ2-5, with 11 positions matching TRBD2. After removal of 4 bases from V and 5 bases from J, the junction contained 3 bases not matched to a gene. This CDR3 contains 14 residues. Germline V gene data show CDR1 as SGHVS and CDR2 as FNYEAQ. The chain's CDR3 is CASSSGTSGETQYF. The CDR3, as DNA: TGTGCCAGCAGCTCCGGGACTAGCGGTGAGACCCAGTACTTC.

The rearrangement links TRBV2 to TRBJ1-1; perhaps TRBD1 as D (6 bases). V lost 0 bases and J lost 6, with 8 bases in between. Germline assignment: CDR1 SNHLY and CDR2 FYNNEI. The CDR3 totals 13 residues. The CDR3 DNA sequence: TGTGCCAGCAGTGAAGCAAGGACAGCTGAAGCTTTCTTT. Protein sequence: CASSEARTAEAFF.

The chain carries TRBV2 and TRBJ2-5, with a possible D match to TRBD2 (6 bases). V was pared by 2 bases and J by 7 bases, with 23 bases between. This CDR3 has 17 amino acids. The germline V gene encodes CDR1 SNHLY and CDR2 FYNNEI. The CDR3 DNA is TGTGCCAGCAGTGAATGGATAGTCGAGGGAGGTGGGAGGACCCAGTACTTC. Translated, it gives CASSEWIVEGGGRTQYF.

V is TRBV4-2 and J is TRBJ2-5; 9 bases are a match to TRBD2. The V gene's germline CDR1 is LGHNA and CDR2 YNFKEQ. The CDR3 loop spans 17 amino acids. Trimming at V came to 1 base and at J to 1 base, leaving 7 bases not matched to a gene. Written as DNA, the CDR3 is TGTGCCAGCAGCCAAGTTGCGACTAGCGGTCTCCAAGAGACCCAGTACTTC. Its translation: CASSQVATSGLQETQYF.

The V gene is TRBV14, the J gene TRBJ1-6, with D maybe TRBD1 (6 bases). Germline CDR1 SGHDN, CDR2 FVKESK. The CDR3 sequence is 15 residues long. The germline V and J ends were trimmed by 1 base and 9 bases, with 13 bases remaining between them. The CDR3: CASSQVGGGRSPLHF. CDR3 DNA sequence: TGTGCCAGCAGCCAAGTAGGAGGGGGTCGTTCACCCCTCCACTTT.

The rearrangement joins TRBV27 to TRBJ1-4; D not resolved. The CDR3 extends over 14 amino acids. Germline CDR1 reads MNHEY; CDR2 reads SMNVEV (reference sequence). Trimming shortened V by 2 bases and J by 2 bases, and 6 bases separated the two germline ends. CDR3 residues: CASSLASTNEKLFF. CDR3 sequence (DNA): TGTGCCAGCAGTTTAGCCAGTACTAATGAAAAACTGTTTTTT.

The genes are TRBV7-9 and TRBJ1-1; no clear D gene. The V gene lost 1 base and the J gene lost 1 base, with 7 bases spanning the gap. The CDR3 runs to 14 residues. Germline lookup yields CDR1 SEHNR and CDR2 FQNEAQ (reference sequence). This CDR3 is CASSLVGSNTEAFF. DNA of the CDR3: TGTGCCAGCAGCTTAGTAGGGTCGAACACTGAAGCTTTCTTT.

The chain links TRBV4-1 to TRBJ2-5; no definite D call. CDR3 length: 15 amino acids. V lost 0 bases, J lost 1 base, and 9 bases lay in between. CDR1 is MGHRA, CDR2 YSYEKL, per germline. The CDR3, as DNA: TGCGCCAGCAGCCAAGATCTGGCAATCCAAGAGACCCAGTACTTC. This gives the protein CASSQDLAIQETQYF.

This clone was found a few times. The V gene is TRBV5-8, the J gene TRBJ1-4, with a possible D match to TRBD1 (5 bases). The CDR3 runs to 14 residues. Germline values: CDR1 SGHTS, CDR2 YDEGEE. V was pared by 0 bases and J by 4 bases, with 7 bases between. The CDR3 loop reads CASSLAGGNEKLFF. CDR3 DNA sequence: TGTGCCAGCAGCTTGGCTGGGGGTAATGAAAAACTGTTTTTT.

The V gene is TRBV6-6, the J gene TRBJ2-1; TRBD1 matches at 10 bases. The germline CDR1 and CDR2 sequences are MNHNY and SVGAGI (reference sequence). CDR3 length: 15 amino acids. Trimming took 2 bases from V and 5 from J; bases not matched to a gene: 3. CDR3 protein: CASSYGGTGDNEQFF. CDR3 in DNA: TGTGCCAGCAGTTACGGGGGGACAGGGGACAATGAGCAGTTCTTC.

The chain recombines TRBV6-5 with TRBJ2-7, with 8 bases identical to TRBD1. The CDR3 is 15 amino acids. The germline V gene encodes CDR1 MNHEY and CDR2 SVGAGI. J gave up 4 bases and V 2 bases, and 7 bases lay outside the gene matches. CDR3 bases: TGTGCCAGCAGTTACAGGCAGGGGGCCCTTTACGAGCAGTACTTC. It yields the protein CASSYRQGALYEQYF.